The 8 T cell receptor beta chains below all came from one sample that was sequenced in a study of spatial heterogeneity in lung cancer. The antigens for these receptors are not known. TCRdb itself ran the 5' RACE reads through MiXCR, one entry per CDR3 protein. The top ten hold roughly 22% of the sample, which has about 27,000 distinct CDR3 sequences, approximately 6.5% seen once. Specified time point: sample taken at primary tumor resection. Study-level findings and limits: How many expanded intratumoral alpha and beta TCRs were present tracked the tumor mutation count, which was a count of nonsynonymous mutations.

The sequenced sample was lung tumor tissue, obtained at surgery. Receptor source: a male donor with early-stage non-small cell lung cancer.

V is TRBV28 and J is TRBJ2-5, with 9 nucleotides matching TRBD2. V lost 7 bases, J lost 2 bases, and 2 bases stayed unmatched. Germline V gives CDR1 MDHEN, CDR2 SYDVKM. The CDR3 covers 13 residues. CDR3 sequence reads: CASTAGGQETQYF. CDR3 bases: TGTGCCAGCACAGCGGGGGGTCAAGAGACCCAGTACTTC.

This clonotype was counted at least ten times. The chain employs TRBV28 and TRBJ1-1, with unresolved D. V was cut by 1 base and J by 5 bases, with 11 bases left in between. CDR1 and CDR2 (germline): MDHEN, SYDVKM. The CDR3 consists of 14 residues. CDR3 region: CASSLFGEVTEAFF. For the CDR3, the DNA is TGTGCCAGCAGTTTATTTGGGGAGGTTACTGAAGCTTTCTTT.

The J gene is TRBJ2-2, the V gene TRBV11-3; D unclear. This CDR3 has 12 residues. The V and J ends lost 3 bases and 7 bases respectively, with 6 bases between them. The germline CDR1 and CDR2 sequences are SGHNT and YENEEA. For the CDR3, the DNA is TGTGCCAGCAGCTTGCTTAACGGGGAGCTGTTTTTT. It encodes CASSLLNGELFF.

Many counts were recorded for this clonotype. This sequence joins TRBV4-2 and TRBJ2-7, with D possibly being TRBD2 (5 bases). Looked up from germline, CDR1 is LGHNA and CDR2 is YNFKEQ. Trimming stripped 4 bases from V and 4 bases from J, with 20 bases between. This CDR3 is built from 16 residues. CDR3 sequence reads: CASSPANQAAAYEQYF. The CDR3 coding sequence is TGTGCCAGCAGCCCAGCCAACCAAGCGGCGGCTTACGAGCAGTACTTC.

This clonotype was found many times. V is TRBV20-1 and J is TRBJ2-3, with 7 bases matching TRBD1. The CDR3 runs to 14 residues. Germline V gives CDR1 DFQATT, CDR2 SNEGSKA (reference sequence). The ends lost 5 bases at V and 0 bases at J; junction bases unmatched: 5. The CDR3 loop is CSAQTGSSTDTQYF. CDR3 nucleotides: TGCAGTGCTCAGACAGGGTCTAGCACAGATACGCAGTATTTT.

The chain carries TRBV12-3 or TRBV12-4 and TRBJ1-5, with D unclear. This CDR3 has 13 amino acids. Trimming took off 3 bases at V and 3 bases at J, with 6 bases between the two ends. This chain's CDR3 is CASSFDYNQPQHF. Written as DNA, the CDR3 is TGTGCCAGCAGTTTTGACTACAATCAGCCCCAGCATTTT.

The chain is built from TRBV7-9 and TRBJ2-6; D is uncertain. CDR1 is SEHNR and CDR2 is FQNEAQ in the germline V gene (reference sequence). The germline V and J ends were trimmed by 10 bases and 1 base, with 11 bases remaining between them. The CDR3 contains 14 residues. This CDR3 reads CATHSGSGANVLTF. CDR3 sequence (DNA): TGTGCCACCCATTCGGGTTCTGGGGCCAACGTCCTGACTTTC.

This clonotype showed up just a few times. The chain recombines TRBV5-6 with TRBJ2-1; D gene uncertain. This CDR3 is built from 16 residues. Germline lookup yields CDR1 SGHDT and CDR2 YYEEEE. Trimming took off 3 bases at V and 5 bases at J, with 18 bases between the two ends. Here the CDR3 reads CASSSSGPKSHNEQFF. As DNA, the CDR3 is TGTGCCAGCAGCTCATCCGGGCCTAAAAGTCACAATGAGCAGTTCTTC.